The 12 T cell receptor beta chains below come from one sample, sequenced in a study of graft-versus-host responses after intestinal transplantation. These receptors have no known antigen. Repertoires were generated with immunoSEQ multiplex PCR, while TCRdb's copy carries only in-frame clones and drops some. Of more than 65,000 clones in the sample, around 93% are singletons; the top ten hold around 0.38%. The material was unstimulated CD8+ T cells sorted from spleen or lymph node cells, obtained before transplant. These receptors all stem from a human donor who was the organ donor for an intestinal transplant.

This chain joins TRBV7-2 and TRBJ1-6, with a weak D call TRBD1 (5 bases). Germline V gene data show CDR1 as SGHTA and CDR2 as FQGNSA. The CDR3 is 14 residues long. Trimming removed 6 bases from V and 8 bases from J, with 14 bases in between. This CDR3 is CASSWTLGDSPLHF. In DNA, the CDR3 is TGTGCCAGCAGTTGGACCCTAGGGGATTCACCCCTCCACTTT. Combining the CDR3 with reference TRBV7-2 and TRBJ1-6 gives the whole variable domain GAGVSQSPSNKVTEKGKDVELRCDPISGHTALYWYRQSLGQGLEFLIYFQGNSAPDKSGLPSDRFSAERTGGSVSTLTIQRTQQEDSAVYLCASSWTLGDSPLHFGNGTRLTVT.

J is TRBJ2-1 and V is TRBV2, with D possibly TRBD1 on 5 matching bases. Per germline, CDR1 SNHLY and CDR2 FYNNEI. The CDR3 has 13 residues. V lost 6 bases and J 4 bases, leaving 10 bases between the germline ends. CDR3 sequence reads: CASRAPGYNEQFF. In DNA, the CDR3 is TGTGCCAGCAGGGCACCAGGGTACAATGAGCAGTTCTTC.

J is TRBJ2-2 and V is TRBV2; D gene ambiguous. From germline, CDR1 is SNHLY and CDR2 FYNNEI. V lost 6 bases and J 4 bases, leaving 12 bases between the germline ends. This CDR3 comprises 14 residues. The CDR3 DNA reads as TGTGCCAGCAGCCTGTGGCCGGGCACCGGGGAGCTGTTTTTT. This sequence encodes CASSLWPGTGELFF.

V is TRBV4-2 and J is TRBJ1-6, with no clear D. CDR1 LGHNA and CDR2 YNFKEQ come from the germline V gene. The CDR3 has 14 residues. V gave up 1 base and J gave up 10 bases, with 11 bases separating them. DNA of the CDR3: TGTGCCAGCAGCCAAGGGGCGGGCGAGTCACCCCTCCACTTT. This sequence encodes CASSQGAGESPLHF.

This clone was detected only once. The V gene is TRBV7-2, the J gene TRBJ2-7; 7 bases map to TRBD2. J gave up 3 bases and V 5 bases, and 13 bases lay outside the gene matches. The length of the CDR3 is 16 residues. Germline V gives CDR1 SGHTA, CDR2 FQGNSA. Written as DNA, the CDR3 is TGTGCCAGCAGCGCGGCGACTAGCAAGTTTTACTACGAGCAGTACTTC. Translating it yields CASSAATSKFYYEQYF.

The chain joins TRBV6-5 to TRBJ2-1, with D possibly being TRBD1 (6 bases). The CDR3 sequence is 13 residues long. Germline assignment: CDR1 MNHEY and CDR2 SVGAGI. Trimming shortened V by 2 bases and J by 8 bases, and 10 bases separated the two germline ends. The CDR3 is CASSYLGAYEQFF. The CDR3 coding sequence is TGTGCCAGCAGTTACCTGGGGGCTTATGAGCAGTTCTTC.

The CDR3 loop is CSVVGTGYGYTF. The CDR3 nucleotides read TGCAGCGTTGTGGGGACAGGGTATGGCTACACCTTC. The chain has TRBV29-1 and TRBJ1-2; 9 nucleotides agree with TRBD1. Germline V CDR1 and CDR2: SQVTM, ANQGSEA. The CDR3 runs to 12 residues. V lost 4 bases to trimming and J lost 5 bases; unmatched junction nucleotides: 2.

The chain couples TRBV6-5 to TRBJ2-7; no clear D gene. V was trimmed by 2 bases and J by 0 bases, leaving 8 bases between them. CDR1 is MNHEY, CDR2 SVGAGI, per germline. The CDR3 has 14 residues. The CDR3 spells CASSYAGSSYEQYF. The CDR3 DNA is TGTGCCAGCAGTTACGCTGGCAGCTCCTACGAGCAGTACTTC.

In DNA, the CDR3 is TGTGCCAGTAGTCTACAGGGAAATCAGCCCCAGCATTTT. It translates to CASSLQGNQPQHF. The chain is built from TRBV19 and TRBJ1-5, with a possible D match to TRBD1 (6 bases). Between the trimmed V and J ends, which lost 5 bases and 4 bases, there was a span of 9 bases. This CDR3 region has 13 residues. CDR1 is LNHDA, CDR2 SQIVND, per germline (reference sequence). The whole variable domain, filled in from reference TRBV19 and TRBJ1-5, reads DGGITQSPKYLFRKEGQNVTLSCEQNLNHDAMYWYRQDPGQGLRLIYYSQIVNDFQKGDIAEGYSVSREKKESFPLTVTSAQKNPTAFYLCASSLQGNQPQHFGDGTRLSIL.

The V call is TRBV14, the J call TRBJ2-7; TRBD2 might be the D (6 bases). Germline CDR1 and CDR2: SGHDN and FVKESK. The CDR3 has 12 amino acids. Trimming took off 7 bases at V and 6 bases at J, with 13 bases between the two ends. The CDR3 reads CASNPGGPEQYF. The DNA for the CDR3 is TGTGCCAGCAACCCCGGGGGACCCGAGCAGTACTTC.

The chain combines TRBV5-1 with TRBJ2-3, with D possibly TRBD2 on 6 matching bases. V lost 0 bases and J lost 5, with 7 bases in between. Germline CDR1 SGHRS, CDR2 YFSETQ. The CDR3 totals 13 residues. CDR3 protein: CASSLAGEDTQYF. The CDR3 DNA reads TGCGCCAGCAGCTTGGCGGGGGAAGATACGCAGTATTTT.

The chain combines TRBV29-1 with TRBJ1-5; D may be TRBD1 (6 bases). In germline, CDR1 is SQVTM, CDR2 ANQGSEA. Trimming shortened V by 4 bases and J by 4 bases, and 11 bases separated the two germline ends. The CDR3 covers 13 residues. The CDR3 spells CSVGAGENQPQHF. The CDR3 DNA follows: TGCAGCGTTGGGGCAGGGGAAAATCAGCCCCAGCATTTT.